This entry describes one T cell receptor beta chain. What it binds is not known. The source of the sample is a study of shared clonotypes between healthy human individuals. Background on the study: The study used three CD4 naive, three CD4 memory, two CD8 naive and one CD8 memory plate per donor. Overall study results and limits: The study found roughly 5.3% of naive CD4 clonotypes shared across a handful of donors.

Germline-derived CDR1 and CDR2 are MNHEY and SMNVEV (reference sequence). Losses at the gene ends were 3 bases for V and 5 bases for J; bases not matched to a gene: 7. This CDR3 contains 16 residues. Donors included only healthy HIV-negative adults lacking recent acute infections or vaccinations. All participating donors were Caucasian adults from Nashville, Tennessee. The protocol was immunoSEQ multiplex PCR, while the TCRdb copy is restricted to in-frame clones and leaves out a portion. The sample consists of some 2,500,000 clones, over 85% of them appearing once. This sequence joins TRBV27 and TRBJ2-5; 12 nucleotides agree with TRBD2. This TCR was recovered from a man aged 18 to 30 in good health. Some clones in this sample may be carry-over from other donors' samples. Sample: naive CD4+ T cells from PBMCs. Documented subset: CD45RA+ positively selected. The CDR3 sequence: CASSLLAGGPWETQYF. As DNA, the CDR3 is TGTGCCAGCAGTTTGCTAGCGGGAGGGCCGTGGGAGACCCAGTACTTC.